Listed below are T cell receptor beta chains from one sample, sequenced in a study of blood T cells in healthy people across ages. Via MiXCR, TCRdb re-called the 5' RACE reads, giving one row per CDR3 protein. The sample has 1 million to 1.2 million distinct CDR3 sequences, 35% to 40% seen once. What was sequenced was blood. These receptors were taken from a man aged 18 to 29 in good health. Both conserved end residues are part of each CDR3. A D gene is named only where the DNA matches it firmly. Expanded clones get a size class; other rows say once, few or many, or leave the size out.

d_call clone_size j_call v_call cdr3_nt cdr3_aa
. few TRBJ1-2 TRBV6-2/TRBV6-3 TGTGCCAGCAGTTACCCGAGGGACCCCAGGGATTTTGGCTACACCTTC CASSYPRDPRDFGYTF
. . TRBJ2-7 TRBV10-3 TGTGCCATCAGTGTGGAGTCGGGGGCGGGGGACAATGAGCAGTACTTC CAISVESGAGDNEQYF
TRBD1 . TRBJ1-2 TRBV6-5 TGTGCCAGCAGTTACACCCCTCCTGACAGGGTATGGGGCCAGGATGGCTACACCTTC CASSYTPPDRVWGQDGYTF
. . TRBJ2-3 TRBV7-6 TGTGCCAGGACTCCTTCGGGGGTCTTTCATCTCCCTAGCACAGATACGCAGTATTTT CARTPSGVFHLPSTDTQYF
. few TRBJ2-7 TRBV7-9 TGTGCCAGCAGCTTATTTGGCAGGGAAGGTTACGAGCAGTACTTC CASSLFGREGYEQYF
. . TRBJ1-2 TRBV28 TGTGCCAGCAGTCCCCACACCGTCGGCTATGGCTACACCTTC CASSPHTVGYGYTF
TRBD1 . TRBJ1-1 TRBV4-2 TGTGCCAGCAGCCAAGATTGGACAGGGGGCCGGGACACTGAAGCTTTCTTT CASSQDWTGGRDTEAFF
. . TRBJ2-4 TRBV7-9 TGTGCCAGCAGCTTAACTAAGGGCATATCGGCCGAAAACATTCAGTACTTC CASSLTKGISAENIQYF
TRBD1 many TRBJ2-7 TRBV29-1 TGCAGCGTTGGAGGACAGGGGGTCTTGTACGAGCAGTACTTC CSVGGQGVLYEQYF
. few TRBJ1-2 TRBV7-2 TGTGCCAGCAGCCTCCTCGAGGGCTACACCTTC CASSLLEGYTF
TRBD1 few TRBJ1-2 TRBV4-2 TGTGCCAGCAGGTGGATTGGACAGGGACGCGGCTACACCTTC CASRWIGQGRGYTF
. . TRBJ2-5 TRBV5-1 TGCGCCGGCAGCTCCCAGAACGTGGGGGAGACCCAGTACTTC CAGSSQNVGETQYF
TRBD1 once TRBJ2-1 TRBV20-1 TGCAGTGCTAGAGATACGATGGGACAGGGGTCTTCCAATGAGCAGTTCTTC CSARDTMGQGSSNEQFF
. few TRBJ1-1 TRBV4-3 TGCGCCAGCAGCCAAAGCACGTACACTGAAGCTTTCTTT CASSQSTYTEAFF
TRBD1 . TRBJ2-5 TRBV6-5 TGTGCCAGCAGTCCCCCGGGACAGCGAGAGACCCAGTACTTC CASSPPGQRETQYF
. few TRBJ1-2 TRBV20-1 TGCAGTGCTAGAGATCCCGGGGGTGGGTACTATGGCTACACCTTC CSARDPGGGYYGYTF
TRBD2 few TRBJ2-1 TRBV5-6 TGTGCCAGCAGCTTCCGAGCGGGGGGGCTAGAGGAGCAGTTCTTC CASSFRAGGLEEQFF
TRBD1 . TRBJ1-2 TRBV6-1 TGTGCCAGCAGCGACAGGACAGGGTCGATCTATGGCTACACCTTC CASSDRTGSIYGYTF
TRBD1 . TRBJ2-2 TRBV12-3/TRBV12-4 TGTGCCAGCAGTGGGACAGGGGGCCATTCGGCAGACACCGGGAAGCTGTTTTTT CASSGTGGHSADTGKLFF
. . TRBJ1-5 TRBV20-1 TGCAGTGCTAGAGATCATGCAGGTTTGAATCAGCCCCAGCATTTT CSARDHAGLNQPQHF
TRBD2 few TRBJ2-3 TRBV4-1 TGCGCCAGCAGCCAAGAAACGGGGGAGGGAGATACGCAGTATTTT CASSQETGEGDTQYF